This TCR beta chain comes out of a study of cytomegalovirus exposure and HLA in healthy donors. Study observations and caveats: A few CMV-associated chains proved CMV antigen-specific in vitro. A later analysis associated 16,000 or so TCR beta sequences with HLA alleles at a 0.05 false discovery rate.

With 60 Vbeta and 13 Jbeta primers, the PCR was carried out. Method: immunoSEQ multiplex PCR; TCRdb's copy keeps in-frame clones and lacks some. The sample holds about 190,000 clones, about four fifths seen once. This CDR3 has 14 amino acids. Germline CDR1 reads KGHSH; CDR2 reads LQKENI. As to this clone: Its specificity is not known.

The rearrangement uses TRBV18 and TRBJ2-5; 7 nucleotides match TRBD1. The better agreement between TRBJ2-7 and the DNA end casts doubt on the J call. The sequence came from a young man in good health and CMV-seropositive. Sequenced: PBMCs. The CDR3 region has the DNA TGTGCCAGCTCACCCGGGACAGCGATATACGAGCAGTACTTC. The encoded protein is CASSPGTAIYEQYF.